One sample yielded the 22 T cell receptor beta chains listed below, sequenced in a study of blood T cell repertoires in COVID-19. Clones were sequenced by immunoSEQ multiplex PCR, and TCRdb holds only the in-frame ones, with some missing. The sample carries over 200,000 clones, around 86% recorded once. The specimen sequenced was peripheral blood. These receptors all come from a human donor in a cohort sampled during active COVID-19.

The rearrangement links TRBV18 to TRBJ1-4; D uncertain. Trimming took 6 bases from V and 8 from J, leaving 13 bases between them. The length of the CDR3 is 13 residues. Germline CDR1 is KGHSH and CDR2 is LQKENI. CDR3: CASSVREREKLFF. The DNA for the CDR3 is TGTGCCAGCTCGGTCCGGGAAAGGGAAAAACTGTTTTTT.

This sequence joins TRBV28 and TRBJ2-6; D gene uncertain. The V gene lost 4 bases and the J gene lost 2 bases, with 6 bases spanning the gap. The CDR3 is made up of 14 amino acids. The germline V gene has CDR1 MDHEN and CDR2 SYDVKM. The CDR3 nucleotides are TGTGCCAGCAGTTCCCCAACTGGGGCCAACGTCCTGACTTTC. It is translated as CASSSPTGANVLTF. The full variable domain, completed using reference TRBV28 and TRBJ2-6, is DVKVTQSSRYLVKRTGEKVFLECVQDMDHENMFWYRQDPGLGLRLIYFSYDVKMKEKGDIPEGYSVSREKKERFSLILESASTNQTSMYLCASSSPTGANVLTFGAGSRLTVL.

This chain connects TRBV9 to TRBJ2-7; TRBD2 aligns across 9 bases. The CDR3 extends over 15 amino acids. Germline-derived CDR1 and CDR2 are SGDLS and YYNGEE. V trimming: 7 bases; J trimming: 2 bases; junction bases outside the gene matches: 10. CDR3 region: CASGRLAVNPYEQYF. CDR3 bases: TGTGCCAGCGGGAGACTAGCGGTTAACCCCTACGAGCAGTACTTC.

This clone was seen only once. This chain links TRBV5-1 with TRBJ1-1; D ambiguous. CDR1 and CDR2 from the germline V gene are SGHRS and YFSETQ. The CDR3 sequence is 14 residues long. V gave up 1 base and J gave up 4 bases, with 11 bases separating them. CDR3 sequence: CASSLPGAGTEAFF. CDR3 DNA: TGCGCCAGCAGCTTGCCGGGTGCGGGCACTGAAGCTTTCTTT.

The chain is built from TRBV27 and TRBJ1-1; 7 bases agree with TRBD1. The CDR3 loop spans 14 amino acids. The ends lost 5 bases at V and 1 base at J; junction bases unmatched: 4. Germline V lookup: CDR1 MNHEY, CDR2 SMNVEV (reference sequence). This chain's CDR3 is CASSKQGTNTEAFF. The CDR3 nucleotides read TGTGCCAGCAGTAAACAGGGGACGAACACTGAAGCTTTCTTT.

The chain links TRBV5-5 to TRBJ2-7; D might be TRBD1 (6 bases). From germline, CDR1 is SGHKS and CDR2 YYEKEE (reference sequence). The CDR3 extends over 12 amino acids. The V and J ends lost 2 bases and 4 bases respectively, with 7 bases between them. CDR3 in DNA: TGTGCCAGCAGCTTTACAGGGTACGAGCAGTACTTC. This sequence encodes CASSFTGYEQYF.

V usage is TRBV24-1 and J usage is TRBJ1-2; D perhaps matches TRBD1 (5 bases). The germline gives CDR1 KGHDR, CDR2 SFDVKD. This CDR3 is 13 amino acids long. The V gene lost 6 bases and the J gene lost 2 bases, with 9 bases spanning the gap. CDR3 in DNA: TGTGCCACCAGTTCTGGGGGGAACTATGGCTACACCTTC. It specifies CATSSGGNYGYTF.

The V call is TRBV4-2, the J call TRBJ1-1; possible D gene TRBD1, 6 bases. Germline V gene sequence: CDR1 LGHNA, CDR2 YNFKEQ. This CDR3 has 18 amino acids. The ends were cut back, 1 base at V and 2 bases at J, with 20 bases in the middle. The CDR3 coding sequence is TGTGCCAGCAGCCAAGCGAATGCAGGGACATTATTTAACACTGAAGCTTTCTTT. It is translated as CASSQANAGTLFNTEAFF.

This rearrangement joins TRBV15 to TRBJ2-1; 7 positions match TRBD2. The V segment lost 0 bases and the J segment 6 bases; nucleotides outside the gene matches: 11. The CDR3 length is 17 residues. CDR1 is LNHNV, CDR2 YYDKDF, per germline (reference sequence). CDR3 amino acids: CATSRDIGSGAANEQFF. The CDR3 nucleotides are TGTGCCACCAGCAGAGATATAGGGAGCGGGGCCGCCAATGAGCAGTTCTTC.

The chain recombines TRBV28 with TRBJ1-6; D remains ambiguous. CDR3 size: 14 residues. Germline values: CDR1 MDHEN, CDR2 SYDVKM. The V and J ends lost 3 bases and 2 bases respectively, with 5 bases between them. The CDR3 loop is CASSLIAYNSPLHF. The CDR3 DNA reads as TGTGCCAGCAGTTTGATAGCCTATAATTCACCCCTCCACTTT.

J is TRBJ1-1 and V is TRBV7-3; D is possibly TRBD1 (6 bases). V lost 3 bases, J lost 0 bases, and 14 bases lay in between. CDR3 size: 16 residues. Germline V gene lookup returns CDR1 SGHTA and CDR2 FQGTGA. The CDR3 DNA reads TGTGCCAGCAGCTTTGTGTGGGACAAGGTGAACACTGAAGCTTTCTTT. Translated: CASSFVWDKVNTEAFF.

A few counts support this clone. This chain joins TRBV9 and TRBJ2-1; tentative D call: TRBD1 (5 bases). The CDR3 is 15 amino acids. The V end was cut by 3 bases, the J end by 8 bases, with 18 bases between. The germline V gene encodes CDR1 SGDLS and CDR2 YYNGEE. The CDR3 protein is CASSASQGQSYEQFF. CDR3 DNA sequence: TGTGCCAGCAGCGCCTCCCAAGGACAATCCTATGAGCAGTTCTTC. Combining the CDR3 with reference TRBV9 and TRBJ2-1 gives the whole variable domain DSGVTQTPKHLITATGQRVTLRCSPRSGDLSVYWYQQSLDQGLQFLIQYYNGEERAKGNILERFSAQQFPDLHSELNLSSLELGDSALYFCASSASQGQSYEQFFGPGTRLTVL.

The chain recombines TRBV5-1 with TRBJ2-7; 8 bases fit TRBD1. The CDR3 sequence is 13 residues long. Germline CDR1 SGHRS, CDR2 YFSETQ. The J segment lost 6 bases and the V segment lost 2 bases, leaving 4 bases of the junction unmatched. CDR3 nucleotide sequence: TGCGCCAGCAGCTTTCAGGGGGCGGGCGAGCAGTACTTC. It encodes CASSFQGAGEQYF.

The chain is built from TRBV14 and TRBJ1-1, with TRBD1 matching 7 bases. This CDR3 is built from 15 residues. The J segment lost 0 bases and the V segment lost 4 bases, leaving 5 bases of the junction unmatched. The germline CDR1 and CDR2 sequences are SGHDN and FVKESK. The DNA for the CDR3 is TGTGCCAGCAGCCCCAGGGGGTGGATGAACACTGAAGCTTTCTTT. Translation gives CASSPRGWMNTEAFF.

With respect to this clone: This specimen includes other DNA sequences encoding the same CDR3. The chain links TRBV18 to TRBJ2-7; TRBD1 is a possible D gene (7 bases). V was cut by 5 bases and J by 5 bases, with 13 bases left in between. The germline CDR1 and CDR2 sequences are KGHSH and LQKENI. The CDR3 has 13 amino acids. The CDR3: CASSGGTVDEQYF. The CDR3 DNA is TGTGCCAGCTCAGGGGGGACAGTCGACGAGCAGTACTTC.

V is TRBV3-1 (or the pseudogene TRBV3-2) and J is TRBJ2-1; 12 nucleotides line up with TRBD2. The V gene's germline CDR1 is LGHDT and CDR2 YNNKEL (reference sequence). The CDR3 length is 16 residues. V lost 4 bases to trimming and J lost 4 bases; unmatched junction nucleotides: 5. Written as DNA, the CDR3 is TGTGCCAGCAGCCCCCGGACTAGCGGGAAATACAATGAGCAGTTCTTC. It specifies CASSPRTSGKYNEQFF.

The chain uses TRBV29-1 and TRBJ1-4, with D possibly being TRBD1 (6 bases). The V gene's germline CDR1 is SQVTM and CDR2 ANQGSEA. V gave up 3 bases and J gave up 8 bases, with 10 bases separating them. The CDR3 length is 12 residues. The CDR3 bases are TGCAGCGTTGAGGGAGGGGGGGAAAAACTGTTTTTT. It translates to CSVEGGGEKLFF.

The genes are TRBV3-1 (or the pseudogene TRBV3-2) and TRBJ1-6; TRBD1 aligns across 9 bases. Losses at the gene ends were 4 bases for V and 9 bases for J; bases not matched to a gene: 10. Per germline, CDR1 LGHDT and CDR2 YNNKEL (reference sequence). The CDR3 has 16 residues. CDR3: CASSPRTGVGSSPLHF. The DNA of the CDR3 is TGTGCCAGCAGCCCTAGGACAGGGGTGGGAAGTTCACCCCTCCACTTT.

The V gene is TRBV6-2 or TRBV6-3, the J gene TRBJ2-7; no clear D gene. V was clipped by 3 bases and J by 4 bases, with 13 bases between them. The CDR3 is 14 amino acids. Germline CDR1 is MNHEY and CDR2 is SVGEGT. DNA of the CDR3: TGTGCCAGCAGTTATCCTCAAATCGGGTACGAGCAGTACTTC. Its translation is CASSYPQIGYEQYF.

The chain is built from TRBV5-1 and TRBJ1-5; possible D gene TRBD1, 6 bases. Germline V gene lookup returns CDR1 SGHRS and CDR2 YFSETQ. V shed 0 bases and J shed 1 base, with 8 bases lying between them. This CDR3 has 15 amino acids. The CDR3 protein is CASSLGQESNQPQHF. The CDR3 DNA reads TGCGCCAGCAGCTTGGGACAGGAAAGCAATCAGCCCCAGCATTTT.

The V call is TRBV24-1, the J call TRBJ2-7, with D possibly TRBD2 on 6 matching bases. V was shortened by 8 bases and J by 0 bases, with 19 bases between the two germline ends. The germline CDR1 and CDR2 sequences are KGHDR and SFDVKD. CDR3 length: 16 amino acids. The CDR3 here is CATTIPFGTDSYEQYF. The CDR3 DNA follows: TGTGCCACCACCATCCCCTTCGGGACTGACTCCTACGAGCAGTACTTC.

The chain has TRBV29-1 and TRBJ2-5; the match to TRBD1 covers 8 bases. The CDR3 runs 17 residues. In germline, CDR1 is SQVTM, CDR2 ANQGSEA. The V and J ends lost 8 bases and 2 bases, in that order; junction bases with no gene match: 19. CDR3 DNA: TGCAGCCCCACTCAAAGGACAGGGCGTTTGGGGCAAGAGACCCAGTACTTC. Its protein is CSPTQRTGRLGQETQYF.